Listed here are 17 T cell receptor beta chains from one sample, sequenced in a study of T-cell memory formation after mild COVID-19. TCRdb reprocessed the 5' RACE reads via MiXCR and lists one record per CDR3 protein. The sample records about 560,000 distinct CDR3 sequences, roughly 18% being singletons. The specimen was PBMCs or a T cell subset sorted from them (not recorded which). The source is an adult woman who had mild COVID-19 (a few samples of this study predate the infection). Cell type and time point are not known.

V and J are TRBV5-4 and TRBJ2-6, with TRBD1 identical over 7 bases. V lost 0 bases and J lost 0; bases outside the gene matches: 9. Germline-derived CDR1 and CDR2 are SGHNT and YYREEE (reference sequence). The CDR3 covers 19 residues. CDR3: CASSLGRFRDSSGANVLTF. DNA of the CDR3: TGTGCCAGCAGCTTGGGTCGATTTCGGGACAGCTCTGGGGCCAACGTCCTGACTTTC.

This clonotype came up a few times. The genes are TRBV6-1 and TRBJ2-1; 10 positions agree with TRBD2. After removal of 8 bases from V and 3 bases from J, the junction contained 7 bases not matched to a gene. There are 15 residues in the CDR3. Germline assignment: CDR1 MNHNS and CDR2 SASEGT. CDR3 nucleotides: TGTGCCAGCGGTAGGCGGACTAGCGGCTACAATGAGCAGTTCTTC. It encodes CASGRRTSGYNEQFF.

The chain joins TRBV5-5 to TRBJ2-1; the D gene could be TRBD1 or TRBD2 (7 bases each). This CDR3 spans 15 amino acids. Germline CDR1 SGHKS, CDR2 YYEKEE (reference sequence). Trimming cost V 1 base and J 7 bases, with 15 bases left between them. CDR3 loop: CASSLREGARNEQFF. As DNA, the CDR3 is TGTGCCAGCAGCTTGAGGGAGGGGGCCCGGAATGAGCAGTTCTTC.

This chain's CDR3 is CASSSREGADTQYF. The DNA of the CDR3 is TGTGCCAGCAGTTCACGGGAGGGGGCAGATACGCAGTATTTT. V gene TRBV6-6 combines with J gene TRBJ2-3, with 8 bases matching TRBD2. The junction had 4 bases not matched to a gene; V was cut back by 4 bases and J by 4 bases. Germline V lookup: CDR1 MNHNY, CDR2 SVGAGI (reference sequence). This CDR3 spans 14 amino acids.

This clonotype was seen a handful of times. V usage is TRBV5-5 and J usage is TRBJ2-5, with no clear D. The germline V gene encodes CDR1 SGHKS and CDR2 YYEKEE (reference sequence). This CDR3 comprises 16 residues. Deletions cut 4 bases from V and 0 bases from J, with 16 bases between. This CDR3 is CASSPARLVHQETQYF. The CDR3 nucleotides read TGTGCCAGCAGCCCCGCCCGGTTAGTTCACCAAGAGACCCAGTACTTC.

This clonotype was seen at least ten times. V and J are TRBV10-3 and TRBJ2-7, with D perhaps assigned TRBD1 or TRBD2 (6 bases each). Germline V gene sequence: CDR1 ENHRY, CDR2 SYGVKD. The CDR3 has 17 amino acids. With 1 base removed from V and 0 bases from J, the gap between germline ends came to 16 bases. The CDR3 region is CAISEWGVGGSSYEQYF. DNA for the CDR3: TGTGCCATCAGTGAGTGGGGCGTAGGGGGGAGCTCCTACGAGCAGTACTTC.

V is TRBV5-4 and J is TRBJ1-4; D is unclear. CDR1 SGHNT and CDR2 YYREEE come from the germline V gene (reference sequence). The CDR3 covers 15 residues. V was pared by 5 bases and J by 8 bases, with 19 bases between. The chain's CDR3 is CASSSPGARGEKLFF. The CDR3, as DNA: TGTGCCAGCAGTTCACCGGGAGCTAGAGGGGAAAAACTGTTTTTT.

The CDR3 loop reads CSVEGRDRLGEQYF. DNA for the CDR3: TGCAGCGTTGAGGGTCGGGACAGGTTGGGCGAGCAGTACTTC. The V call is TRBV29-1, the J call TRBJ2-7; 8 bases line up with TRBD1. V was clipped by 3 bases and J by 6 bases; unmatched bases: 10. Germline CDR1 reads SQVTM; CDR2 reads ANQGSEA. The CDR3 has 14 residues.

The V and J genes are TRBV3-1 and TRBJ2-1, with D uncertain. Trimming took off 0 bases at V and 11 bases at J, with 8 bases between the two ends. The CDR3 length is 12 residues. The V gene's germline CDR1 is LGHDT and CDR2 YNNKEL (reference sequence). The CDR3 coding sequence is TGTGCCAGCAGCCAAGATTTAGGTCAGCAGTTCTTC. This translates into CASSQDLGQQFF.

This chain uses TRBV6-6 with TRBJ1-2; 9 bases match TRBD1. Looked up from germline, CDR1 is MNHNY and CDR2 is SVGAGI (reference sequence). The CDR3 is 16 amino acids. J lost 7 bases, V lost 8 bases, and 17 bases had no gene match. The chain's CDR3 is CASGLPGTGMISGYTF. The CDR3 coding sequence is TGTGCCAGCGGCCTCCCCGGGACAGGGATGATTAGTGGCTACACCTTC.

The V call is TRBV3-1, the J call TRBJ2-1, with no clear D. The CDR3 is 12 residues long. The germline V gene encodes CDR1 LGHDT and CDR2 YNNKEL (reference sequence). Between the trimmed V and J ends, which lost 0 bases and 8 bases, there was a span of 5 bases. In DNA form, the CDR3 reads TGTGCCAGCAGCCAAGATTTAGATGAGCAGTTCTTC. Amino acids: CASSQDLDEQFF.

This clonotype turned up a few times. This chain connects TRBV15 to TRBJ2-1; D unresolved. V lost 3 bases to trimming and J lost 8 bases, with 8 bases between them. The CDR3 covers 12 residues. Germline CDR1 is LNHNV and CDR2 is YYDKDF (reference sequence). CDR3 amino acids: CATSSSEDEQFF. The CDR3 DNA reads TGTGCCACCAGCAGTTCAGAGGATGAGCAGTTCTTC.

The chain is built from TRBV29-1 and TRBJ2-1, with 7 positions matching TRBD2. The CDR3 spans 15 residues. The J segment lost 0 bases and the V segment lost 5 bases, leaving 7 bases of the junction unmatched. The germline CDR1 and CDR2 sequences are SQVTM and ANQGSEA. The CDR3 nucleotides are TGCAGCGTTACGGCCGGGGGGAGCTCCTACAATGAGCAGTTCTTC. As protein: CSVTAGGSSYNEQFF.

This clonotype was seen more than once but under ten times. CDR3 nucleotides: TGTGCCAGCACCATAGGGTCACAGGCTGATGAGCAGTTCTTC. Encoded protein: CASTIGSQADEQFF. This chain connects TRBV12-3 or TRBV12-4 to TRBJ2-1, with TRBD1 as a possible D gene (5 bases). V dropped 7 bases and J dropped 8 bases, with 18 bases sitting between them. The CDR3 spans 14 residues.

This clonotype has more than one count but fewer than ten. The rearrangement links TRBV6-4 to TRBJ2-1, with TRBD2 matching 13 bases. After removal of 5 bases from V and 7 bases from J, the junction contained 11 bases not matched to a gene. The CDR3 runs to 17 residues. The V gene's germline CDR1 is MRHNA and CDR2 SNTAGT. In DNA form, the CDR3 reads TGTGCCAGCAGTCCACTCCCGGGACTAGCGGGAACGAATGAGCAGTTCTTC. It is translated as CASSPLPGLAGTNEQFF.

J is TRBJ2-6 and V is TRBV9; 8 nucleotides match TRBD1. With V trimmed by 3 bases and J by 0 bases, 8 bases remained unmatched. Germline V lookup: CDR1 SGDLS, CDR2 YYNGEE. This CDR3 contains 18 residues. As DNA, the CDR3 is TGTGCCAGCAGCGCAACAGGGGGGCTTGCCTCTGGGGCCAACGTCCTGACTTTC. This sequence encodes CASSATGGLASGANVLTF. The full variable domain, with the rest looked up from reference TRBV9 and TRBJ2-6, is DSGVTQTPKHLITATGQRVTLRCSPRSGDLSVYWYQQSLDQGLQFLIQYYNGEERAKGNILERFSAQQFPDLHSELNLSSLELGDSALYFCASSATGGLASGANVLTFGAGSRLTVL.

CDR3 bases: TGCAGCGTGGGACAGTGTCGGACTGAAGCTTTCTTT. Protein product: CSVGQCRTEAFF. This chain links TRBV29-1 with TRBJ1-1, with TRBD1 identical over 7 bases. CDR3 length equals 12 residues. V shed 6 bases, J shed 5 bases, and the junction held 6 bases outside the gene matches. Germline V gene data show CDR1 as SQVTM and CDR2 as ANQGSEA.